The rows below give T cell receptor beta chains drawn from one sample of a study of blood T cell repertoires in COVID-19. Here immunoSEQ multiplex PCR was the method, and the copy in TCRdb shows in-frame clones only, minus some. Here the sample spans about 92,000 clones, about two thirds being singletons. The material sequenced was peripheral blood. These receptors originate from a woman aged 55 to 70 in a cohort sampled during active or convalescent COVID-19. Both conserved end residues are part of each CDR3. A D gene is named only where the DNA matches it firmly. Some rows mark clone size as missing; the rest say once, few, many or name a class of expanded clone.

TRBJ1-5	-	TRBV28	-	CASSLPEGFGNQPQHF	TGTGCCAGCAGTTTACCCGAGGGTTTTGGCAATCAGCCCCAGCATTTT
TRBJ1-2	-	TRBV4-2	-	CASSQDLGGPYGYTF	TGTGCCAGCAGCCAAGATCTGGGAGGGCCATATGGCTACACCTTC
TRBJ2-5	-	TRBV30	-	CAWRMRTQETQYF	TGTGCCTGGAGAATGCGCACCCAAGAGACCCAGTACTTC
TRBJ2-5	-	TRBV28	TRBD2	CASRPTSVGAQETQYF	TGTGCCAGCAGACCAACTAGCGTCGGGGCCCAAGAGACCCAGTACTTC
TRBJ1-6	-	TRBV27	-	CASSGQGSLGSLGSPLHF	TGTGCCAGCTCAGGCCAGGGTTCGTTGGGAAGCTTGGGGTCACCCCTCCACTTT
TRBJ2-1	-	TRBV27	-	CASSPSRVGGDEQFF	TGTGCCAGCAGTCCCTCCCGGGTTGGAGGGGATGAGCAGTTCTTC
TRBJ2-1	many	TRBV2	TRBD2	CASSEAREGGNEQFF	TGTGCCAGCAGTGAAGCGAGGGAGGGCGGGAATGAGCAGTTCTTC
TRBJ2-5	few	TRBV7-2	-	CASSLGIRGETQYF	TGTGCCAGCAGCTTAGGGATCCGGGGAGAGACCCAGTACTTC
TRBJ1-5	-	TRBV4-1	TRBD1	CASSQDGRPGGLSNQPQHF	TGCGCCAGCAGCCAAGATGGGCGGCCAGGGGGCCTTAGCAATCAGCCCCAGCATTTT
TRBJ1-5	few	TRBV19	TRBD1	CASSIPITGVSNQPQHF	TGTGCCAGTAGTATCCCTATAACAGGGGTAAGCAATCAGCCCCAGCATTTT
TRBJ2-5	-	TRBV3-1/TRBV3-2	TRBD2	CASSHGLAGGRETQYF	TGTGCCAGCAGCCATGGCTTAGCGGGGGGACGGGAGACCCAGTACTTC
TRBJ2-5	-	TRBV2	-	CASSESYQETQYF	TGTGCCAGCAGTGAGTCGTACCAAGAGACCCAGTACTTC
TRBJ2-1	-	TRBV24-1	TRBD2	CATSDYRGRGDFVEQFF	TGTGCCACCAGTGACTATCGGGGGCGGGGGGATTTCGTTGAGCAGTTCTTC
TRBJ1-2	-	TRBV6-2/TRBV6-3	-	CASSYVGYYGYTF	TGTGCCAGCAGTTACGTCGGGTACTATGGCTACACCTTC
TRBJ1-1	-	TRBV5-1	-	CASSSQVNTRTEAFF	TGCGCCAGCAGCTCTCAGGTAAATACCAGAACTGAAGCTTTCTTT
TRBJ2-1	-	TRBV7-2	TRBD2	CASSVRRGGPDEQFF	TGTGCCAGCAGCGTACGGCGGGGGGGCCCGGATGAGCAGTTCTTC
TRBJ1-4	-	TRBV5-6	TRBD1	CASSSDRVEKLFF	TGTGCCAGCAGCTCTGACAGGGTTGAAAAACTGTTTTTT
TRBJ2-3	-	TRBV6-6	TRBD2	CASSYGAGGDTQYF	TGTGCCAGCAGTTACGGAGCGGGGGGAGATACGCAGTATTTT
TRBJ1-2	once	TRBV19	-	CASSAVQSSGGYTF	TGTGCCAGTAGTGCCGTACAGAGCTCGGGGGGCTACACCTTC
TRBJ1-5	-	TRBV20-1	TRBD1	CSASFDGQGVEDQPQHF	TGCAGTGCTAGTTTTGATGGACAGGGAGTGGAGGATCAGCCCCAGCATTTT
TRBJ2-7	-	TRBV18	TRBD2	CASSPGLAVYEQYF	TGTGCCAGCTCACCGGGACTAGCGGTATACGAGCAGTACTTC
TRBJ2-7	-	TRBV29-1	-	CSVTGRTATDLISYEQYF	TGCAGCGTCACAGGAAGGACAGCTACCGATCTAATCTCCTACGAGCAGTACTTC
TRBJ2-3	-	TRBV7-2	-	CASSSTRTTTQYF	TGTGCCAGCAGTTCGACCCGAACTACCACGCAGTATTTT
TRBJ2-6	-	TRBV7-6	-	CASSSSLRPGANVLTF	TGTGCCAGCAGCTCGAGTTTGCGTCCTGGGGCCAACGTCCTGACTTTC
TRBJ1-5	few	TRBV5-1	TRBD1	CASSLGQGRAQHF	TGCGCCAGCAGCTTGGGACAGGGGCGAGCCCAGCATTTT
TRBJ1-5	-	TRBV19	TRBD1	CASSTSDRVYAQPQHF	TGTGCCAGTAGTACCTCGGACAGGGTTTATGCTCAGCCCCAGCATTTT
TRBJ2-7	-	TRBV7-2	TRBD2	CASSHERGGVYEQYF	TGTGCCAGCAGCCATGAGCGGGGGGGCGTCTACGAGCAGTACTTC
TRBJ1-5	-	TRBV10-1	TRBD1	CASRGQGEFGNQPQHF	TGCGCCAGCAGAGGACAGGGAGAGTTTGGCAATCAGCCCCAGCATTTT
TRBJ2-2	once	TRBV23-1	-	CASSQSPPTTGFPGELFF	TGCGCCAGCAGTCAATCCCCCCCCACCACGGGGTTCCCCGGGGAGCTGTTTTTT
TRBJ2-5	-	TRBV14	TRBD2	CASSQAIGLAGDQETQYF	TGTGCCAGCAGCCAAGCCATCGGGCTAGCGGGGGACCAAGAGACCCAGTACTTC
TRBJ1-1	-	TRBV7-9	TRBD1	CASSFTGEGTEAFF	TGTGCCAGCAGCTTTACAGGGGAAGGTACTGAAGCTTTCTTT
TRBJ1-4	many	TRBV6-4	-	CASSELRNEKLFF	TGTGCCAGCAGCGAACTTAGAAATGAAAAACTGTTTTTT
TRBJ1-2	-	TRBV6-5	-	CASSYTPLGGYTF	TGTGCCAGCAGTTACACTCCTCTCGGGGGGTACACCTTC